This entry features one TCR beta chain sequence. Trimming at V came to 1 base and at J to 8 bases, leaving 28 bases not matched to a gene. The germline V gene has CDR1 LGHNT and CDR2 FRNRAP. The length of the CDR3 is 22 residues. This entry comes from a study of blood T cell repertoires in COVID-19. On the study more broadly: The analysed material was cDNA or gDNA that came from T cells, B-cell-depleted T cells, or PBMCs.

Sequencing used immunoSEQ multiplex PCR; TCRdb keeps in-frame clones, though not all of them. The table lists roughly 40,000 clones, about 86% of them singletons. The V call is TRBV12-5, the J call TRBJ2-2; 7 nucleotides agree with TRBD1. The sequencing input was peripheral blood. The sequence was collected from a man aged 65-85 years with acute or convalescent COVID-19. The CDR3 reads CASGLEAWTGHTLFRTGGELFF. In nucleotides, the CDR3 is TGTGCTAGTGGTTTGGAGGCGTGGACAGGACACACCTTATTTAGGACCGGGGGGGAGCTGTTTTTT.